These 25 T cell receptor beta chains were sequenced from one sample in a study of T cell changes during pregnancy in multiple sclerosis. Assay: immunoSEQ multiplex PCR; the TCRdb copy retains only in-frame clones and omits some. The table has approximately 60,000 clones, more than 75% seen once; the top ten hold less than 6%. Sequencing used peripheral blood from another person, used as feeder cells. Source of these receptors: a human donor whose cells served as feeder cells for cultures in a pregnancy study.

Written as DNA, the CDR3 is TGCGCCAGCAGCCAAGATTTCCCGGGGACCAACGAGCAGTACTTC. Translation gives CASSQDFPGTNEQYF. This chain joins TRBV4-3 and TRBJ2-7; D possibly matches TRBD1 or TRBD2 (5 bases each). There are 15 residues in the CDR3. V was clipped by 0 bases and J by 5 bases, with 14 bases between them. CDR1 and CDR2 from the germline V gene are LGHNA and YSLEER.

The rearrangement joins TRBV18 to TRBJ2-7; 7 bases are a match to TRBD1. CDR3 length: 15 residues. Germline V lookup: CDR1 KGHSH, CDR2 LQKENI. Trimming cost V 2 bases and J 3 bases; bases outside gene matches: 7. This CDR3 reads CASSPGDRDYYEQYF. CDR3 in DNA: TGTGCCAGCTCACCAGGTGACAGGGATTACTACGAGCAGTACTTC.

The V and J genes are TRBV6-1 and TRBJ1-4; a weak D match, TRBD1 (6 bases). CDR3 size: 16 residues. Germline V gene data show CDR1 as MNHNS and CDR2 as SASEGT. Trimming shortened V by 3 bases and J by 0 bases, and 11 bases separated the two germline ends. DNA for the CDR3: TGTGCCAGCAGTGACCAGGGGAGGGCAACTAATGAAAAACTGTTTTTT. It specifies CASSDQGRATNEKLFF.

By its share, this clone is medium-sized. Other DNA sequences within the sample encode an identical CDR3. V gene TRBV10-1 combines with J gene TRBJ1-1; D is possibly TRBD1 (5 bases). The germline V and J ends were trimmed by 6 bases and 5 bases, with 10 bases remaining between them. Germline V lookup: CDR1 WNHNN, CDR2 SYGVQD (reference sequence). CDR3 length equals 12 residues. CDR3 DNA: TGCGCCAGCAGCACGGGGGGGACTGAAGCTTTCTTT. Translation gives CASSTGGTEAFF.

Concerning this clone: One end of the junction varies from germline; a read error may be responsible. J is TRBJ2-2 and V is TRBV6-5; D is perhaps TRBD2 (5 bases). CDR1 is MNHEY, CDR2 SVGAGI, per germline. CDR3 length: 11 amino acids. CDR3 protein: CASTIPRGAVF. CDR3 coding DNA: TGTGCCAGCACGATACCCCGGGGAGCTGTTTTT.

This sequence joins TRBV6-5 and TRBJ2-1; either TRBD1 or TRBD2 may fit D (5 bases each). The germline gives CDR1 MNHEY, CDR2 SVGAGI. With 6 bases removed from V and 7 bases from J, the gap between germline ends came to 19 bases. The CDR3 consists of 15 residues. DNA for the CDR3: TGTGCCAGCAGCCCAGGGCCCGAGACTACAAATGAGCAGTTCTTC. Translated, it gives CASSPGPETTNEQFF.

V gene TRBV28 combines with J gene TRBJ2-5; D remains ambiguous. CDR1 is MDHEN and CDR2 is SYDVKM in the germline V gene. The V and J ends lost 2 bases and 5 bases respectively, with 9 bases between them. The CDR3 sequence is 13 residues long. In DNA form, the CDR3 reads TGTGCCAGCAGTTTAATAGGCCAGGAGACCCAGTACTTC. This codes for CASSLIGQETQYF.

The CDR3 DNA is TGTGCCAGCAGCTTAATTCCGGTGCTCGGGATCTCTGGGGCCAACGTCCTGACTTTC. This translates into CASSLIPVLGISGANVLTF. This chain connects TRBV7-3 to TRBJ2-6; tentatively, D is TRBD2 (5 bases). V lost 1 base to trimming and J lost 0 bases, with 16 bases between them. The CDR3 has 19 residues. Germline lookup yields CDR1 SGHTA and CDR2 FQGTGA.

The chain recombines TRBV5-6 with TRBJ1-5; 8 bases are shared with TRBD1. The CDR3 has 15 amino acids. Germline V CDR1 and CDR2: SGHDT, YYEEEE. V lost 4 bases and J lost 6; bases outside the gene matches: 9. DNA of the CDR3: TGTGCCAGCAGCCGAGGACAGGGCTTGAGTCAGCCCCAGCATTTT. The encoded protein is CASSRGQGLSQPQHF.

The chain links TRBV6-5 to TRBJ2-4, with TRBD2 identical over 8 bases. V lost 6 bases, J lost 1 base, and 5 bases stayed unmatched. Per the germline V gene, CDR1 is MNHEY and CDR2 is SVGAGI. The CDR3 sequence is 15 residues long. This CDR3 reads CASRTGGPAKNIQYF. CDR3 in DNA: TGTGCCAGCAGGACGGGAGGGCCGGCCAAAAACATTCAGTACTTC.

In this sample, this clone turned up a few times. The chain joins TRBV28 to TRBJ1-2; TRBD1 agrees at 10 bases. The CDR3 is 17 residues long. Germline V CDR1 and CDR2: MDHEN, SYDVKM. J lost 4 bases, V lost 5 bases, and 13 bases had no gene match. CDR3 nucleotide sequence: TGTGCCAGCAGTCCGTGGACAGGGGGAAGGAGGATCTATGGCTACACCTTC. Encoded protein: CASSPWTGGRRIYGYTF.

The chain employs TRBV5-1 and TRBJ2-1; 13 nucleotides agree with TRBD2. The CDR3 extends over 15 amino acids. Unmatched junction bases numbered 0, after V lost 0 bases and J lost 6 bases. Germline loops: CDR1 SGHRS, CDR2 YFSETQ. CDR3 nucleotides: TGCGCCAGCAGCTTGGGACTAGCGGGAGGCAATGAGCAGTTCTTC. It specifies CASSLGLAGGNEQFF.

This chain connects TRBV4-2 to TRBJ1-1, with D possibly TRBD1 on 5 matching bases. Germline V gene sequence: CDR1 LGHNA, CDR2 YNFKEQ. The ends were cut back, 2 bases at V and 5 bases at J, with 18 bases in the middle. This CDR3 contains 16 residues. CDR3 DNA sequence: TGTGCCAGCAGCCAACGGGGTGGGGGATTGTATACTGAAGCTTTCTTT. Translation gives CASSQRGGGLYTEAFF.

This sequence joins TRBV5-1 and TRBJ2-7; D call uncertain. CDR1 and CDR2 from the germline V gene are SGHRS and YFSETQ. V lost 3 bases to trimming and J lost 0 bases, with 10 bases between them. This CDR3 has 14 amino acids. CDR3 in DNA: TGCGCCAGCAGCTCTGGGCTATTCTCCTACGAGCAGTACTTC. Translated: CASSSGLFSYEQYF.

This chain links TRBV30 with TRBJ2-1, with 7 bases fitting TRBD2. Germline V gene data show CDR1 as GTSNPN and CDR2 as SVGIG (reference sequence). J gave up 7 bases and V 5 bases, and 14 bases lay outside the gene matches. CDR3 size: 15 residues. CDR3: CAWGLGGSVWNEQFF. The CDR3 DNA reads TGTGCCTGGGGACTCGGGGGGTCAGTGTGGAATGAGCAGTTCTTC.

This chain uses TRBV30 with TRBJ2-2; TRBD2 agrees at 7 bases. The V and J ends lost 5 bases and 1 base, in that order; junction bases with no gene match: 7. The germline V gene encodes CDR1 GTSNPN and CDR2 SVGIG (reference sequence). The CDR3 runs 15 residues. CDR3 in DNA: TGTGCCTGGGGGGAGGGGCGGAAGAACACCGGGGAGCTGTTTTTT. This encodes CAWGEGRKNTGELFF.

The V and J genes are TRBV9 and TRBJ2-3; D may be TRBD2 (5 bases). V shed 6 bases and J shed 3 bases, with 14 bases lying between them. The CDR3 consists of 14 residues. The V gene's germline CDR1 is SGDLS and CDR2 YYNGEE. The CDR3 protein is CASTRTWETDTQYF. CDR3 bases: TGTGCCAGCACCAGAACATGGGAGACAGATACGCAGTATTTT.

V is TRBV5-4 and J is TRBJ1-1; no definite D call. Trimming stripped 2 bases from V and 5 bases from J, with 13 bases between. This CDR3 comprises 14 residues. Germline V lookup: CDR1 SGHNT, CDR2 YYREEE (reference sequence). The CDR3 DNA sequence: TGTGCCAGCAGCTTAACTCAAGGCGGGACTGAAGCTTTCTTT. Residues: CASSLTQGGTEAFF.

V usage is TRBV15 and J usage is TRBJ2-5, with D possibly TRBD1 on 5 matching bases. The CDR3 runs to 15 residues. Trimming took 1 base from V and 3 from J, leaving 12 bases between them. Germline CDR1 LNHNV, CDR2 YYDKDF (reference sequence). CDR3 protein: CATSRVIGREETQYF. In nucleotides, the CDR3 is TGTGCCACCAGCAGAGTTATCGGCAGGGAAGAGACCCAGTACTTC.

This clone was detected once. The genes are TRBV15 and TRBJ2-7, with 11 bases lining up with TRBD2. CDR3 length: 18 residues. The germline CDR1 and CDR2 sequences are LNHNV and YYDKDF (reference sequence). Trimming at V came to 0 bases and at J to 0 bases, leaving 7 bases not matched to a gene. In DNA, the CDR3 is TGTGCCACCAGCAGAGATCCTAGCGGGGGGTTCAGCTCCTACGAGCAGTACTTC. This encodes CATSRDPSGGFSSYEQYF.

The J gene is TRBJ1-1, the V gene TRBV5-1; D gene uncertain. Germline V gene lookup returns CDR1 SGHRS and CDR2 YFSETQ. The CDR3 is made up of 16 amino acids. Deletions cut 0 bases from V and 4 bases from J, with 16 bases between. The CDR3 loop reads CASSLGQTNPSTEAFF. The CDR3 nucleotides read TGCGCCAGCAGCTTGGGCCAAACTAACCCATCCACTGAAGCTTTCTTT.

This chain links TRBV9 with TRBJ1-2; 9 bases map to TRBD1. The CDR3 length is 14 residues. The ends lost 3 bases at V and 3 bases at J; junction bases unmatched: 3. Germline V lookup: CDR1 SGDLS, CDR2 YYNGEE. The CDR3 nucleotides read TGTGCCAGCAGCGAGGGACAGGGTGACTATGGCTACACCTTC. Protein: CASSEGQGDYGYTF.

The chain employs TRBV11-3 and TRBJ2-3; maybe TRBD2 (5 bases). The germline gives CDR1 SGHNT, CDR2 YENEEA. The CDR3 runs to 14 residues. The V and J ends lost 6 bases and 3 bases respectively, with 13 bases between them. Written as DNA, the CDR3 is TGTGCCAGCAGTATCGACGGGAATACAGATACGCAGTATTTT. Its protein product is CASSIDGNTDTQYF. Based on the CDR3 plus reference TRBV11-3 and TRBJ2-3, the full variable domain is EAGVVQSPRYKIIEKKQPVAFWCNPISGHNTLYWYLQNLGQGPELLIRYENEEAVDDSQLPKDRFSAERLKGVDSTLKIQPAELGDSAVYLCASSIDGNTDTQYFGPGTRLTVL.

The chain has TRBV5-1 and TRBJ2-5, with TRBD1 matching 7 bases. The CDR3 runs 13 residues. The V gene's germline CDR1 is SGHRS and CDR2 YFSETQ. The J segment lost 5 bases and the V segment lost 2 bases, leaving 3 bases of the junction unmatched. CDR3 amino acids: CASSFTGDETQYF. As DNA, the CDR3 is TGCGCCAGCAGCTTCACAGGGGACGAGACCCAGTACTTC. Together with reference TRBV5-1 and TRBJ2-5, the CDR3 gives the full variable domain: KAGVTQTPRYLIKTRGQQVTLSCSPISGHRSVSWYQQTPGQGLQFLFEYFSETQRNKGNFPGRFSGRQFSNSRSEMNVSTLELGDSALYLCASSFTGDETQYFGPGTRLLVL.

The V and J genes are TRBV19 and TRBJ2-1, with TRBD2 matching 11 bases. CDR3 length: 15 residues. The germline gives CDR1 LNHDA, CDR2 SQIVND (reference sequence). The trim removed 6 bases at V and 8 bases at J, leaving 9 bases unmatched. In nucleotides, the CDR3 is TGTGCCAGTAGCCTCACGACTAGCGGGGCGGATGAGCAGTTCTTC. This sequence encodes CASSLTTSGADEQFF.